This T cell receptor beta chain was documented in a study of CD8+CD57+ T cells in acquired aplastic anemia (dated by TCRdb to the late 2010s). As for the study more broadly: A mean of roughly 3.2 ug of DNA, ranging from roughly 0.19 to 27.4 ug, was extracted from sorted CD4+ and CD8+ cells. CD8+CD57+ expansion was defined as a frequency above the mean frequency observed in healthy subjects. Broader findings and caveats from the paper: Roughly 30 CD8+ CDR3 sequences were found to be shared between patients and controls, but these sequences appeared to be highly expressed in patients and within the immunodominant clones of the patients. Between patients and healthy controls, no significant difference in CD8+ Simpson's diversity was found (P=0.060).

Concerning this clonotype itself: No cognate antigen has been identified for it. Per-nucleotide qualities are absent, and no much larger clonotype sits a single base away.

Genomic DNA was used as template for profiling of TCR beta VDJ combinations and CDR3 sequences. An Illumina HiSeq 2000 was the platform used for TCR repertoire sequencing. The authors' pipeline ran thus. TRBV/TRBJ rearrangement plots, CDR3 size and DJ length profiles, and Simpson's diversity index were used to evaluate the repertoires. Whichever DNA sequence was most abundant in the deep sequencing data was defined as the immunodominant clone. CDR3 amino acid sequences were screened for sharing across subjects and compared with published repertoires and the VDJdb database. TCRdb took the public reads, trimmed them with fastp at Q25, ran MiXCR for clone calling and kept in-frame beta chains. Every CDR3 protein is listed once, alongside the most common genes and DNA of its rows. The V and J calls were not made by the authors but by TCRdb's processing. The sample includes hundreds of thousands of distinct CDR3 sequences, with approximately 51% observed a single time. The ten largest account for just under 20% of the sample.

V loses 4 bases, J loses 5 bases, and the germline ends lie 19 bases apart. From the cysteine through the phenylalanine, the CDR3 covers 15 amino acids. The sequence is cut down to CDR3 DNA, 45 bases in frame from base 1. The CDR1 and CDR2 encoded by the germline V gene are SGHRS and YFSETQ. Patients chosen for sequencing had shown expansion of CD8+CD57+ cells by flow cytometry. Every patient had severe acquired aplastic anemia, diagnosed using the International Study of Aplastic Anemia and Agranulocytosis and Camitta criteria. No therapy had been received by the patients at the time of blood sampling. TCR repertoires of sorted CD4+ and CD8+ blood T cells from severe aplastic anemia patients and healthy subjects were deep-sequenced in the study. Patients were enrolled under clinicaltrials.gov protocols 00001620, 01623167, 00001397, 00071045, 00081523 and 00961064 in the USA. Ficoll-Paque density gradient centrifugation was used to isolate peripheral blood mononuclear cells. Before DNA was extracted, CD4+ and CD8+ T cells were sorted using either FACS or magnetic beads.

This sequence was found in a human donor with aplastic anemia. The sequencing input was sorted CD4+, CD8+, or CD8+CD57+ T cells (not recorded which) from PBMCs. The chain is encoded by TRBV5-1 joined to TRBJ2-7, and the D gene may be TRBD2, 7 bases matching. The CDR3 protein sequence reads: CASSTGTNQGHEQYF. The nucleotides read TGCGCCAGCAGCACAGGGACTAACCAAGGCCACGAGCAGTACTTC. The CDR3, completed at both ends by the reference TRBV5-1 and TRBJ2-7 genes, gives the full variable domain KAGVTQTPRYLIKTRGQQVTLSCSPISGHRSVSWYQQTPGQGLQFLFEYFSETQRNKGNFPGRFSGRQFSNSRSEMNVSTLELGDSALYLCASSTGTNQGHEQYFGPGTRLTVT.